The entry below describes one T cell receptor beta chain. Its antigen is not known. The sample belongs to a study of T cells after yellow fever vaccination. This CDR3 is built from 12 residues. CDR1 WNHNN and CDR2 SYGVQD come from the germline V gene (reference sequence). Trimming shortened V by 7 bases and J by 6 bases, and 13 bases separated the two germline ends. Study results and caveats: Post-booster reappearance was seen for most primary-vaccination clones (about 95% CD4, roughly 91% CD8). A faster peak, day 5 versus 15, was reached by the weaker secondary response. Relatively few clonotypes were ones that appeared in both CD4 and CD8 compartments.

TCRdb passed the 5' RACE reads through MiXCR, listing each CDR3 protein once. There are some 400,000 distinct CDR3 sequences in the sample; around 20% occur only once, and roughly a sixth lies in the top ten. The chain joins TRBV10-1 to TRBJ2-7; D gene unclear. The receptor's source is a man aged 18 to 30 who received the YFV17D yellow fever vaccine. The source material was PBMCs, sampled before the yellow fever booster vaccination. DNA for the CDR3: TGCGCCAGCACGGCCCTCACTGGCGAGCAGTACTTC. Translation gives CASTALTGEQYF.